This T cell receptor (beta chain) derives from a study of blood T cells in healthy people across ages. General study findings and limits: Donor CMV status was unknown, possibly confounding expanded clonotype changes.

On this clonotype itself: The antigen remains undetermined.

A second PCR, run for about 6 to 11 cycles, used a sample-barcoded 5' primer plus a J-beta primer mix. Researchers report that a template-switch adaptor with 12 random nucleotides tagged each cDNA molecule. Per sample, CDR3-containing paired-end reads numbered at least 2.5 million. TCRdb redid the calling of the 5' RACE reads with MiXCR, one entry per CDR3 protein. Of 380,000 or so distinct CDR3 sequences in the sample, over 45% were seen once. No fewer than 6 micrograms of total RNA were isolated from every sample. CDR1 and CDR2 from the germline V gene are SQVTM and ANQGSEA. The CDR3 has 11 residues. V lost 7 bases to trimming and J lost 5 bases, with 11 bases between them.

The sequenced sample was blood. The V call is TRBV29-1, the J call TRBJ1-1, with D maybe TRBD1 (5 bases). This receptor was obtained from a man between 60 and 75 years old in good health. CDR3 nucleotides: TGCAGCGGGGGGTCCCGGACTGAAGCTTTCTTT. This sequence encodes CSGGSRTEAFF.